This T cell receptor beta chain was sequenced for a study of T cell clonotyping in hematopoietic cell transplantation. Generated by immunoSEQ multiplex PCR, the TCRdb table keeps only in-frame clones and is missing some. The sample has 17,000 or so clones; approximately 74% are singletons. As concerns this clone: Likely a read error: the CDR3 ends without its conserved phenylalanine or tryptophan.

Material: peripheral blood mononuclear cells. The source of this sequence is a woman aged 60-70 years in good health. Some clones in this sample may be carry-over from other donors' samples.

The CDR3, as DNA: TGTGCCAGCAGCTTAAGGGGGCAGCCCCAGCATTCT. Translation: CASSLRGQPQHS. The chain uses TRBV6-1 and TRBJ1-5; D perhaps matches TRBD1 (6 bases). The length of the CDR3 is 12 residues. Looked up from germline, CDR1 is MNHNS and CDR2 is SASEGT. The V end lost 6 bases, the J end lost 7 bases, and 10 bases lay between the germline ends.